What follows is one TCR beta chain and its context. J was trimmed by 7 bases and V by 6 bases; bases with no gene match: 20. CDR3 length equals 18 residues. Germline V lookup: CDR1 DFQATT, CDR2 SNEGSKA (reference sequence). This sample is drawn from a study of blood T cells in healthy people across ages. Combining a sample-barcoded 5' primer with a J-beta primer mix, a second PCR ran for about 7 to 12 cycles. Each CDR3 protein gets one entry after TCRdb re-called the 5' RACE reads with MiXCR. The table shows about 970,000 distinct CDR3 sequences, with 51% occurring only once. Sequencing was done on a sample of blood. The clonotype comes from a woman aged 60 to 75 in good health. The chain couples TRBV20-1 to TRBJ2-1; the match to TRBD2 covers 11 bases. CDR3 DNA sequence: TGCAGTGCCGGACACCTAGCGGGAGGTGAGATTGCTAGGAATGAGCAGTTCTTC. This encodes CSAGHLAGGEIARNEQFF.